This T cell receptor beta chain was captured by sequencing in a study of T cells in Graves' hyperthyroidism and ophthalmopathy. Over 18 months, lack of ophthalmopathy progression marked Graves' hyperthyroidism as stable. Clinical symptoms, serum thyroxine and TRAb, thyroid ultrasound and orbital computed tomography together formed the diagnostic basis. V was shortened by 7 bases and J by 1 base, with 8 bases between the two germline ends. Germline assignment: CDR1 SQVTM and CDR2 ANQGSEA. The CDR3 totals 11 residues. There were TCR beta CDR3 regions amplified from RNA transcripts. HTBI primers were employed in a first-round RT-PCR of the TCR CDR3. One entry per CDR3 protein, called by TCRdb with MiXCR from the multiplex PCR reads. The table includes 700,000 to 850,000 distinct CDR3 sequences, 35% detected once. With respect to this clonotype: As yet, its antigen is unknown.

Whole-study findings and limits: Blood also contained most expanded thyroid clonotypes above 0.001. The model's output predicted ophthalmopathy at a median of 6.5 months prior to onset.

The chain uses TRBV29-1 and TRBJ2-7; no reliable D call. The sequencing input was blood. This TCR came from a woman aged 40 to 50 with Graves' hyperthyroidism. The CDR3 DNA is TGCAGCGCCAGCCATTCCTACGAGCAGTACTTC. Translated, it gives CSASHSYEQYF.